The 5 T cell receptor beta chains presented below share a single source sample, sequenced in a study of cytomegalovirus exposure and HLA in healthy donors. PCR primers comprised 60 Vbeta and 13 Jbeta primers. Libraries were prepared by immunoSEQ multiplex PCR; TCRdb keeps only in-frame clonotypes and omits some of them. The sample shows 85,000 to 130,000 clones, 79% of them seen only once. Sequencing was carried out using PBMCs. Receptors originate from a female donor in good health and CMV-seropositive.

This chain uses TRBV11-2 with TRBJ2-7, with TRBD2 identical over 12 bases. The CDR3 has 19 amino acids. Germline CDR1 is SGHAT and CDR2 is FQNNGV. J gave up 1 base and V 1 base, and 11 bases lay outside the gene matches. The CDR3 reads CASSLALGLAGRQSYEQYF. The CDR3 coding sequence is TGTGCCAGCAGCTTAGCCCTGGGACTAGCGGGTCGCCAATCCTACGAGCAGTACTTC.

The gene calls are TRBV7-9 and TRBJ2-3; the match to TRBD2 covers 13 bases. The ends lost 5 bases at V and 4 bases at J; junction bases unmatched: 15. CDR1 and CDR2 from the germline V gene are SEHNR and FQNEAQ (reference sequence). This CDR3 is built from 19 residues. The DNA for the CDR3 is TGTGCCAGCAGCACCCCGGCGGGACTAGCGGGGATCTCCCCAGATACGCAGTATTTT. It is translated as CASSTPAGLAGISPDTQYF.

CDR3 nucleotide sequence: TGTGCCTGGACAGGGGGGCTCCTTAACTATGGCTACACCTTC. Its protein is CAWTGGLLNYGYTF. The chain carries TRBV30 and TRBJ1-2, with 7 nucleotides matching TRBD1. CDR3 size: 14 residues. V was clipped by 4 bases and J by 1 base; unmatched bases: 6. Per germline, CDR1 GTSNPN and CDR2 SVGIG (reference sequence).

This clone occurred a few times. This chain connects TRBV7-8 to TRBJ2-5, with D perhaps TRBD1 (5 bases). Trimming shortened V by 5 bases and J by 2 bases, and 18 bases separated the two germline ends. CDR1 and CDR2 (germline): SGHVS, FQNEAQ. The CDR3 totals 16 residues. CDR3 DNA: TGTGCCAGCAGCCTAATTAGGGCAACAGGACAAGAGACCCAGTACTTC. Its translation: CASSLIRATGQETQYF.

The rearrangement uses TRBV7-2 and TRBJ2-1, with D perhaps TRBD2 (7 bases). Trimming removed 2 bases from V and 3 bases from J, with 14 bases in between. In germline, CDR1 is SGHTA, CDR2 FQGNSA. This CDR3 region has 16 residues. The CDR3 reads CASSLLPGGIYNEQFF. CDR3 nucleotide sequence: TGTGCCAGCAGCTTATTGCCGGGGGGCATCTACAATGAGCAGTTCTTC.